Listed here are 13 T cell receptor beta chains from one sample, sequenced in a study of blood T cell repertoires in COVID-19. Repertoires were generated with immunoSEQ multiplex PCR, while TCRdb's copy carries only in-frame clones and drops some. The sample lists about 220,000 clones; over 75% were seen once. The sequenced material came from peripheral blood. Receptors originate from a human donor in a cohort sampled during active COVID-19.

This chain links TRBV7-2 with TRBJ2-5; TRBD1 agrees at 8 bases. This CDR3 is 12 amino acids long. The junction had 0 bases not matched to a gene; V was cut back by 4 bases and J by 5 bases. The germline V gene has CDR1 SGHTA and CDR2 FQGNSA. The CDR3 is CASSYRGETQYF. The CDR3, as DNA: TGTGCCAGCAGCTACAGGGGGGAGACCCAGTACTTC.

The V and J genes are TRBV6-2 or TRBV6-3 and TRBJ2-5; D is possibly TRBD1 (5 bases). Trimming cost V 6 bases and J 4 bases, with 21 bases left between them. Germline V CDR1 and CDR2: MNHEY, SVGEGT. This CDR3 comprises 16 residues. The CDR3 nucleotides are TGTGCCAGCAGCGACCTCCCCAGGCCTGGGGCAGAGACCCAGTACTTC. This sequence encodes CASSDLPRPGAETQYF.

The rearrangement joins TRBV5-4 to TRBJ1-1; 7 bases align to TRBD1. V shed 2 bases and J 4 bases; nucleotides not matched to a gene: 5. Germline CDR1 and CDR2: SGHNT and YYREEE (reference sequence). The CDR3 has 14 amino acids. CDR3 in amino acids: CASSFMSGGTEAFF. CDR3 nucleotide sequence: TGTGCCAGCAGCTTTATGTCAGGGGGCACTGAAGCTTTCTTT. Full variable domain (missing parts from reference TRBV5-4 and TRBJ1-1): ETGVTQSPTHLIKTRGQQVTLRCSSQSGHNTVSWYQQALGQGPQFIFQYYREEENGRGNFPPRFSGLQFPNYSSELNVNALELDDSALYLCASSFMSGGTEAFFGQGTRLTVV.

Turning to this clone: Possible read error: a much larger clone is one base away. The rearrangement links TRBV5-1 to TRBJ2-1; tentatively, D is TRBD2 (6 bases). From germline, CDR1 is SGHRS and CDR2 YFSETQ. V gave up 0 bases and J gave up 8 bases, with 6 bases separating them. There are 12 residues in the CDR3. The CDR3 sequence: CASSLGEDEQFF. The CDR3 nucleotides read TGCGCCAGCAGCTTGGGGGAGGATGAGCAGTTCTTC.

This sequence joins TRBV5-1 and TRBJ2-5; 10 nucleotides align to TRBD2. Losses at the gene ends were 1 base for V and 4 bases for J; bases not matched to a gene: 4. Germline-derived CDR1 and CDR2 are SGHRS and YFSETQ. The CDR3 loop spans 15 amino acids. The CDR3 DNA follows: TGCGCCAGCAGCTTGACGATAGCGGGGGGAGAGACCCAGTACTTC. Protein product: CASSLTIAGGETQYF.

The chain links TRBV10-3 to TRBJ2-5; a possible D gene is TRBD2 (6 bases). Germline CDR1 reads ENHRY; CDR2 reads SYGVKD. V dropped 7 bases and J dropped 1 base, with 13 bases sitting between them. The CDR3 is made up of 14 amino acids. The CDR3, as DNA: TGTGCCATCAATAGACTAGGCCCCCAAGAGACCCAGTACTTC. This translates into CAINRLGPQETQYF.

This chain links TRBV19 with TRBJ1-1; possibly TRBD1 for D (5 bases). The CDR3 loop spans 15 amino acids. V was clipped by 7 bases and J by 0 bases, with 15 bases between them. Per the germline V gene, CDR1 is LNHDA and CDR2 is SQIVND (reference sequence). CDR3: CASKRDSRMNTEAFF. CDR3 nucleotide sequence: TGTGCCAGTAAAAGAGACAGTCGCATGAACACTGAAGCTTTCTTT.

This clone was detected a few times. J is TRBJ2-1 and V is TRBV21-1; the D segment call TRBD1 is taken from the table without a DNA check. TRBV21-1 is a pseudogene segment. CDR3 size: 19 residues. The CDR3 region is CASSEKLNQGARSYNEQFF. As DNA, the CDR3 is TGTGCCAGCAGCGAAAAACTAAATCAGGGGGCGAGGTCCTACAATGAGCAGTTCTTC.

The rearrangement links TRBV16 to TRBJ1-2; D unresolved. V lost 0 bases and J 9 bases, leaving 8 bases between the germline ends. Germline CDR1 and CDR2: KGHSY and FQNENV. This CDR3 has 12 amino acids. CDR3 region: CASSQSRDSYTF. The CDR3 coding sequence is TGTGCCAGCAGCCAATCGAGGGATAGCTACACCTTC. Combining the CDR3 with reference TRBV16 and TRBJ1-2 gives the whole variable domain GEEVAQTPKHLVRGEGQKAKLYCAPIKGHSYVFWYQQVLKNEFKFLISFQNENVFDETGMPKERFSAKCLPNSPCSLEIQATKLEDSAVYFCASSQSRDSYTFGSGTRLTVV.

Here the CDR3 reads CASSLGTGLTQYF. The CDR3 DNA reads as TGTGCCAGCAGCTTGGGGACAGGGCTTACGCAGTATTTT. The gene calls are TRBV7-9 and TRBJ2-3, with 9 bases matching TRBD1. Germline V lookup: CDR1 SEHNR, CDR2 FQNEAQ (reference sequence). This CDR3 has 13 residues. After removal of 3 bases from V and 8 bases from J, the junction contained 3 bases not matched to a gene.

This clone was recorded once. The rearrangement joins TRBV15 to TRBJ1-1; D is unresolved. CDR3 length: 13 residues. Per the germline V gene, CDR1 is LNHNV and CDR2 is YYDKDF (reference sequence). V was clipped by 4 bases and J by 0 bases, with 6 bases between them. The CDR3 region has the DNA TGTGCCACCAGCATCGGTATGAACACTGAAGCTTTCTTT. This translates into CATSIGMNTEAFF.

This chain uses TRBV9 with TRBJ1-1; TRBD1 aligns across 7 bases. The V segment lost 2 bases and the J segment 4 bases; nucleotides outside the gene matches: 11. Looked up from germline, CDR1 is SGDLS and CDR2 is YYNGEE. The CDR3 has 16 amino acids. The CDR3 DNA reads TGTGCCAGCAGCGTCGGACAGGCGGGGTTGAGCACTGAAGCTTTCTTT. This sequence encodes CASSVGQAGLSTEAFF.

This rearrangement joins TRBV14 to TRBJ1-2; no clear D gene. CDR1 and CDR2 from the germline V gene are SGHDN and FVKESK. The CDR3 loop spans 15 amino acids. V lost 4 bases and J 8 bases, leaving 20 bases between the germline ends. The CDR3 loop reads CASSRLEATKKGYTF. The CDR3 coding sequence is TGTGCCAGCAGCCGTCTGGAGGCTACGAAGAAGGGCTACACCTTC.